Listed here are 20 T cell receptor beta chains from one sample, sequenced in a study of cytomegalovirus exposure and HLA in healthy donors. Researchers ran the PCR with 60 Vbeta and 13 Jbeta primers. Only in-frame clones appear in the TCRdb table, and some are missing; sequencing was by immunoSEQ multiplex PCR. Of some 130,000 clones listed, 60% to 80% are singletons. The sample consisted of PBMCs. Every receptor here comes from a man aged 50-60 years in good health and CMV-seronegative.

The CDR3 here is CASSAGYEQYF. The CDR3, as DNA: TGTGCCAGCAGCGCAGGTTACGAGCAGTACTTC. This sequence joins TRBV11-2 and TRBJ2-7, with no clear D. The germline V gene encodes CDR1 SGHAT and CDR2 FQNNGV. The CDR3 spans 11 residues. V lost 5 bases and J 4 bases, leaving 6 bases between the germline ends.

The V gene is TRBV27, the J gene TRBJ1-2; 9 bases match TRBD1. Losses at the gene ends were 6 bases for V and 8 bases for J; bases not matched to a gene: 7. The germline CDR1 and CDR2 sequences are MNHEY and SMNVEV (reference sequence). The CDR3 is made up of 13 amino acids. The CDR3: CASSPQGAEGYTF. As DNA, the CDR3 is TGTGCCAGCAGCCCACAGGGGGCGGAGGGCTACACCTTC.

The count of this clone is one. The chain is built from TRBV7-2 and TRBJ2-2, with 11 bases lining up with TRBD2. The V segment lost 1 base and the J segment 6 bases; nucleotides outside the gene matches: 7. This CDR3 region has 17 residues. Germline CDR1 SGHTA, CDR2 FQGNSA. CDR3 amino acids: CASSLGGVAGGAGELFF. In nucleotides, the CDR3 is TGTGCCAGCAGCTTAGGCGGCGTAGCGGGAGGGGCCGGGGAGCTGTTTTTT.

The gene calls are TRBV5-1 and TRBJ2-2; D gene ambiguous. This CDR3 is built from 14 residues. V was pared by 2 bases and J by 5 bases, with 10 bases between. Germline lookup yields CDR1 SGHRS and CDR2 YFSETQ. CDR3 DNA: TGCGCCAGCAGCTTCCTACCCCGGACCGGGGAGCTGTTTTTT. Amino acid sequence: CASSFLPRTGELFF.

The rearrangement uses TRBV27 and TRBJ2-1; 8 positions agree with TRBD2. CDR3 length: 16 residues. The V gene end was trimmed by 5 bases and the J gene end by 9 bases; junction bases not matched to a gene: 15. CDR1 and CDR2 (germline): MNHEY, SMNVEV (reference sequence). The CDR3 DNA follows: TGTGCCAGCAGTCCCTCCGGGACTAGGATCCTTGGTGAGCAGTTCTTC. Amino acids: CASSPSGTRILGEQFF.

The sample holds one count of this clone. The V and J genes are TRBV29-1 and TRBJ2-7; D possibly corresponds to TRBD2 (5 bases). The CDR3 has 13 residues. The V and J ends lost 5 bases and 1 base respectively, with 12 bases between them. Germline CDR1 SQVTM, CDR2 ANQGSEA. The CDR3 sequence: CSVLTGESYEQYF. The CDR3 DNA reads as TGCAGCGTTTTAACTGGGGAGTCCTACGAGCAGTACTTC.

This clone turned up a few times. V is TRBV28 and J is TRBJ1-1; D gene unclear. V gave up 5 bases and J gave up 0 bases, with 10 bases separating them. The CDR3 spans 14 residues. Germline V gene sequence: CDR1 MDHEN, CDR2 SYDVKM. This CDR3 reads CASSPGSMNTEAFF. The CDR3 bases are TGTGCCAGCAGTCCAGGCTCCATGAACACTGAAGCTTTCTTT.

The CDR3 loop reads CASSFLGTGGIGEQFF. In DNA, the CDR3 is TGTGCCAGCAGCTTTCTCGGAACAGGGGGGATAGGTGAGCAGTTCTTC. The J gene is TRBJ2-1, the V gene TRBV5-4, with TRBD1 matching 8 bases. Per germline, CDR1 SGHNT and CDR2 YYREEE (reference sequence). V lost 2 bases and J lost 9; bases outside the gene matches: 13. The CDR3 sequence is 16 residues long.

This chain links TRBV7-9 with TRBJ2-2; D is undetermined. The V gene's germline CDR1 is SEHNR and CDR2 FQNEAQ (reference sequence). CDR3 length equals 18 residues. V lost 5 bases and J 0 bases, leaving 19 bases between the germline ends. The CDR3: CASSAQEPSSSNTGELFF. In DNA form, the CDR3 reads TGTGCCAGCAGCGCTCAGGAACCCAGCTCCTCGAACACCGGGGAGCTGTTTTTT.

This clone has a single count. The V gene is TRBV19, the J gene TRBJ2-1, with TRBD1 identical over 8 bases. Germline V CDR1 and CDR2: LNHDA, SQIVND (reference sequence). V shed 4 bases and J 9 bases; nucleotides not matched to a gene: 14. The length of the CDR3 is 16 residues. The CDR3 region has the DNA TGTGCCAGTAGTACCTGGACAGGGCTAAAAGGCAGTGAGCAGTTCTTC. Its protein product is CASSTWTGLKGSEQFF.

The chain is built from TRBV7-9 and TRBJ1-1, with D hard to call. CDR3 length equals 14 residues. CDR1 is SEHNR and CDR2 is FQNEAQ in the germline V gene (reference sequence). V lost 1 base to trimming and J lost 3 bases, with 9 bases between them. The CDR3 DNA is TGTGCCAGCAGCTTAGGAGGGTCGGACACTGAAGCTTTCTTT. This sequence encodes CASSLGGSDTEAFF.

J is TRBJ2-7 and V is TRBV18; TRBD1 agrees at 9 bases. The CDR3 has 16 residues. V lost 1 base and J lost 0; bases outside the gene matches: 4. Germline CDR1 KGHSH, CDR2 LQKENI. In DNA form, the CDR3 reads TGTGCCAGCTCACCACAGATGGGACAGGGCTCCTACGAGCAGTACTTC. The encoded protein is CASSPQMGQGSYEQYF.

The sample holds a few counts of this clone. J is TRBJ2-2 and V is TRBV5-1, with D maybe TRBD1 (5 bases). Per the germline V gene, CDR1 is SGHRS and CDR2 is YFSETQ. V lost 5 bases and J lost 4, with 9 bases in between. This CDR3 comprises 13 residues. The CDR3 DNA is TGCGCCAGCAGTCCCGACAGCACCGGGGAGCTGTTTTTT. The encoded protein is CASSPDSTGELFF.

The genes are TRBV2 and TRBJ2-6; D perhaps matches TRBD1 (5 bases). V was shortened by 7 bases and J by 0 bases, with 13 bases between the two germline ends. CDR1 is SNHLY and CDR2 is FYNNEI in the germline V gene. The CDR3 has 16 amino acids. CDR3 nucleotide sequence: TGTGCCAGCACCCGACAGACGATCTCTGGGGCCAACGTCCTGACTTTC. It codes for CASTRQTISGANVLTF.

This clone was seen once. This rearrangement joins TRBV6-5 to TRBJ2-7; 10 bases agree with TRBD2. V gave up 4 bases and J gave up 2 bases; unmatched junction bases: 5. The CDR3 covers 15 residues. Germline V lookup: CDR1 MNHEY, CDR2 SVGAGI. The CDR3 spells CASSFSAGGTYEQYF. DNA of the CDR3: TGTGCCAGCAGTTTCTCAGCGGGAGGGACCTACGAGCAGTACTTC.

The chain recombines TRBV6-1 with TRBJ2-1, with D possibly matching TRBD2 (5 bases). The CDR3 extends over 15 amino acids. The germline V gene has CDR1 MNHNS and CDR2 SASEGT. V was shortened by 4 bases and J by 4 bases, with 14 bases between the two germline ends. The CDR3 is CASSGLAGTYNEQFF. As DNA, the CDR3 is TGTGCCAGCAGTGGCCTAGCAGGAACTTACAATGAGCAGTTCTTC.

V usage is TRBV7-9 and J usage is TRBJ1-1; 9 bases align to TRBD1. CDR1 and CDR2 (germline): SEHNR, FQNEAQ (reference sequence). The trim removed 5 bases at V and 4 bases at J, leaving 8 bases unmatched. This CDR3 contains 15 residues. This CDR3 reads CASSKRQGGSTEAFF. The CDR3 coding sequence is TGTGCCAGCAGCAAGAGACAGGGGGGAAGCACTGAAGCTTTCTTT.

This clone was seen once. The chain is built from TRBV19 and TRBJ2-7, with D maybe TRBD1 (7 bases). The CDR3 runs 14 residues. V was shortened by 8 bases and J by 0 bases, with 14 bases between the two germline ends. Germline loops: CDR1 LNHDA, CDR2 SQIVND (reference sequence). The CDR3 protein is CASGAGQSSYEQYF. DNA for the CDR3: TGTGCCAGTGGTGCGGGACAGAGCTCCTACGAGCAGTACTTC.

This chain links TRBV7-9 with TRBJ2-4, with 7 bases fitting TRBD1. Germline trimming cut 3 bases from V and 8 bases from J; bases unmatched to any gene: 1. CDR3 size: 12 residues. Germline loops: CDR1 SEHNR, CDR2 FQNEAQ (reference sequence). This CDR3 reads CASSFQGDIQYF. Here the CDR3 DNA reads TGTGCCAGCAGCTTCCAGGGGGACATTCAGTACTTC.

Worth noting for this clone: An end of the junction differs from the germline gene, which may be a read error. The identical CDR3 is also encoded by other nucleotide sequences in the sample. The gene calls are TRBV5-6 and TRBJ1-2; D ambiguous. Per germline, CDR1 SGHDT and CDR2 YYEEEE. The CDR3 covers 15 residues. CDR3 amino acids: CASSRGSRANYGYTF. The CDR3 DNA reads as TGTGCCAGCAGCAGAGGTTCCCGAGCTAATTATGGCTACACCTTC.